This TCR beta chain comes out of a study of cytomegalovirus exposure and HLA in healthy donors. This table comes from immunoSEQ multiplex PCR, and its TCRdb copy is limited to in-frame clones, with some not included. The sample has some 350,000 clones, 87% seen once; the top ten hold about 1%. The donors were members of the approximately 120-subject validation cohort (separate from the approximately 670-subject first cohort). V was shortened by 3 bases and J by 6 bases, with 6 bases between the two germline ends. CDR1 SGHTA and CDR2 FQGTGA come from the germline V gene. The CDR3 spans 12 residues. The receptor's source is a young woman in good health and CMV-seropositive. This chain links TRBV7-3 with TRBJ2-1; the D is unclear. Specimen: PBMCs. CDR3 DNA: TGTGCCAGCAGCTTTGACTCCAATGAGCAGTTCTTC. It yields the protein CASSFDSNEQFF. The complete variable domain, with remaining parts taken from reference TRBV7-3 and TRBJ2-1, reads GAGVSQTPSNKVTEKGKYVELRCDPISGHTALYWYRQSLGQGPEFLIYFQGTGAADDSGLPNDRFFAVRPEGSVSTLKIQRTERGDSAVYLCASSFDSNEQFFGPGTRLTVL.